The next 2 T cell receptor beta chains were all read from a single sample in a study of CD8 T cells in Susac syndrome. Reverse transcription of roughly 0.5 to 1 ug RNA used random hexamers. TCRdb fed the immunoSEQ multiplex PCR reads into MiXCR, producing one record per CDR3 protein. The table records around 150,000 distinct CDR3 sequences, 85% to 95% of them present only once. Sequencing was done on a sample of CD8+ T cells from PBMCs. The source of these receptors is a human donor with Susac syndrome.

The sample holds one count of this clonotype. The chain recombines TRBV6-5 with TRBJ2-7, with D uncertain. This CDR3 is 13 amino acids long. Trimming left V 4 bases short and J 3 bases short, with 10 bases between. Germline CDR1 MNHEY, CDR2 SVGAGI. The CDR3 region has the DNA TGTGCCAGCAGTTCAGTTCGGCGCTACGAGCAGTACTTC. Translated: CASSSVRRYEQYF.

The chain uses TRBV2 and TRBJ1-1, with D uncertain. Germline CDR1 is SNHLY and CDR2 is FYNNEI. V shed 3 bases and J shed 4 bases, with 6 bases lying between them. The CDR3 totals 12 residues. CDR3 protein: CASSDGFTEAFF. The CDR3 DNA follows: TGTGCCAGCAGTGATGGGTTCACTGAAGCTTTCTTT. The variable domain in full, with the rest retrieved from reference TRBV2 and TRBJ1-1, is EPEVTQTPSHQVTQMGQEVILRCVPISNHLYFYWYRQILGQKVEFLVSFYNNEISEKSEIFDDQFSVERPDGSNFTLKIRSTKLEDSAMYFCASSDGFTEAFFGQGTRLTVV.